These 15 T cell receptor beta chains were all obtained from the same sample, sequenced in a study of siplizumab effects on memory and regulatory T cells (dated by TCRdb to between 2018 and 2020). The library relied on the immunoSEQ multiplex PCR assay. Here the immuneACCESS table is served through TCRdb, limited to in-frame sequences with V and J called. Missing clones are a known gap in these copies; in checked studies unresolved V genes cover under half, and the rest lacks a known reason. The sample includes over 90,000 clones, with more than 85% observed a single time. The top ten clones comprise about 1.1% of the sample. Sequences were obtained from CD4+ T cells sorted from blood. Receptors originate from a human donor in good health.

V is TRBV7-6 and J is TRBJ2-2; 10 nucleotides match TRBD2. The trim removed 7 bases at V and 4 bases at J, leaving 9 bases unmatched. Per the germline V gene, CDR1 is SGHVS and CDR2 is FNYEAQ. There are 16 residues in the CDR3. CDR3 loop: CASTQQSGRATGELFF. For the CDR3, the DNA is TGTGCCAGCACTCAACAGAGCGGGAGGGCCACCGGGGAGCTGTTTTTT.

CDR3 sequence reads: CASSPLRAYGYTF. The CDR3 region has the DNA TGTGCCAGCAGCCCCCTTAGGGCCTATGGCTACACCTTC. V gene TRBV14 combines with J gene TRBJ1-2; the D is unclear. The CDR3 length is 13 residues. CDR1 and CDR2 from the germline V gene are SGHDN and FVKESK. V was cut by 4 bases and J by 4 bases, with 10 bases left in between. The variable domain in full, with the rest retrieved from reference TRBV14 and TRBJ1-2, is EAGVTQFPSHSVIEKGQTVTLRCDPISGHDNLYWYRRVMGKEIKFLLHFVKESKQDESGMPNNRFLAERTGGTYSTLKVQPAELEDSGVYFCASSPLRAYGYTFGSGTRLTVV.

A remark on this clone: The same CDR3 arises from other DNA sequences in this sample as well. The J gene is TRBJ2-2, the V gene TRBV20-1; D ambiguous. Between the trimmed V and J ends, which lost 6 bases and 1 base, there was a span of 3 bases. CDR1 is DFQATT, CDR2 SNEGSKA, per germline (reference sequence). This CDR3 has 11 amino acids. DNA for the CDR3: TGCAGTGCAGAGAACACCGGGGAGCTGTTTTTT. Protein product: CSAENTGELFF.

The chain employs TRBV6-5 and TRBJ2-4; 7 bases fit TRBD1. The CDR3 length is 15 residues. Germline V gives CDR1 MNHEY, CDR2 SVGAGI. The V and J ends lost 3 bases and 6 bases, in that order; junction bases with no gene match: 8. Here the CDR3 reads CASSYSTGTVNIQYF. In DNA form, the CDR3 reads TGTGCCAGCAGTTATTCCACCGGGACAGTAAACATTCAGTACTTC.

V is TRBV11-2 and J is TRBJ1-2; 7 bases match TRBD1. V trimming: 5 bases; J trimming: 4 bases; junction bases outside the gene matches: 7. The length of the CDR3 is 14 residues. Germline CDR1 SGHAT, CDR2 FQNNGV. For the CDR3, the DNA is TGTGCCAGCAGCCTCCTATGGGACAGCTATGGCTACACCTTC. Protein sequence: CASSLLWDSYGYTF.

This clone came up once. V usage is TRBV27 and J usage is TRBJ1-5, with a possible D match to TRBD1 (5 bases). With 6 bases removed from V and 7 bases from J, the gap between germline ends came to 19 bases. Germline V gives CDR1 MNHEY, CDR2 SMNVEV (reference sequence). The CDR3 contains 15 residues. CDR3 DNA: TGTGCCAGCAGCCCATCGACAGTTTTCAGGCAGCCCCAGCATTTT. It codes for CASSPSTVFRQPQHF.

The chain has TRBV6-5 and TRBJ2-3; tentative D call: TRBD2 (5 bases). V was cut by 2 bases and J by 1 base, with 13 bases left in between. The CDR3 length is 16 residues. CDR1 is MNHEY and CDR2 is SVGAGI in the germline V gene. CDR3 DNA: TGTGCCAGCAGTTACGATCTAGCCTCGGGCACAGATACGCAGTATTTT. It yields the protein CASSYDLASGTDTQYF.

This clone was seen only a few times. The chain carries TRBV27 and TRBJ1-2, with D hard to call. Trimming took 5 bases from V and 8 from J, leaving 12 bases between them. This CDR3 is built from 12 residues. Germline CDR1 reads MNHEY; CDR2 reads SMNVEV (reference sequence). The CDR3 DNA reads as TGTGCCAGCAGTGCGACTTTGGGAGGCTACACCTTC. Residues: CASSATLGGYTF.

The CDR3: CASAGGSSGANVLTF. CDR3 DNA: TGTGCCAGCGCGGGTGGCAGCTCTGGGGCCAACGTCCTGACTTTC. V and J are TRBV7-7 and TRBJ2-6; the D gene is possibly TRBD2 (5 bases). V was trimmed by 8 bases and J by 0 bases, leaving 11 bases between them. This CDR3 is 15 amino acids long. Germline loops: CDR1 SSHAT, CDR2 FNYEAQ (reference sequence).

On this clone itself: At one of its ends the junction is not consistent with the germline gene, which may arise from a read error. This sequence joins TRBV9 and TRBJ1-1; no definite D call. CDR1 and CDR2 (germline): SGDLS, YYNGEE. The CDR3 sequence is 14 residues long. The DNA for the CDR3 is TGTGCCAACAGCTTTGGCGGTCAGAACACTGAAGCTTTCTTT. Its translation: CANSFGGQNTEAFF.

The chain has TRBV6-1 and TRBJ1-2; 7 positions match TRBD1. Germline trimming cut 4 bases from V and 0 bases from J; bases unmatched to any gene: 5. The CDR3 is 15 amino acids. The V gene's germline CDR1 is MNHNS and CDR2 SASEGT. The CDR3 coding sequence is TGTGCCAGCAGTGGGGGGACAGACGCTAACTATGGCTACACCTTC. It specifies CASSGGTDANYGYTF.

The V call is TRBV2, the J call TRBJ2-5; TRBD2 is a possible D gene (6 bases). The CDR3 is 12 amino acids. Germline CDR1 is SNHLY and CDR2 is FYNNEI. V was pared by 8 bases and J by 4 bases, with 11 bases between. This CDR3 is CASHGSRETQYF. CDR3 nucleotide sequence: TGTGCCAGCCACGGGAGTCGAGAGACCCAGTACTTC.

The chain uses TRBV28 and TRBJ1-2; the D gene is possibly TRBD1 (6 bases). The CDR3 covers 19 residues. V lost 5 bases and J 4 bases, leaving 29 bases between the germline ends. Per germline, CDR1 MDHEN and CDR2 SYDVKM. The DNA of the CDR3 is TGTGCCAGCAGTCCCCCCAGGAGAGCCCCGGGGGGCTTATTCTATGGCTACACCTTC. It yields the protein CASSPPRRAPGGLFYGYTF.

This chain links TRBV11-1 with TRBJ2-1; D may be TRBD2 (5 bases). V lost 5 bases and J 5 bases, leaving 13 bases between the germline ends. This CDR3 has 14 amino acids. CDR1 is SGHAT, CDR2 FQDESV, per germline (reference sequence). CDR3 DNA: TGTGCCAGCAGCCTCCGGACTGCCAACAATGAGCAGTTCTTC. It encodes CASSLRTANNEQFF. Combining the CDR3 with reference TRBV11-1 and TRBJ2-1 gives the whole variable domain EAEVAQSPRYKITEKSQAVAFWCDPISGHATLYWYRQILGQGPELLVQFQDESVVDDSQLPKDRFSAERLKGVDSTLKIQPAELGDSAMYLCASSLRTANNEQFFGPGTRLTVL.

This clone has just one count. The V call is TRBV5-6, the J call TRBJ2-1; D is possibly TRBD2 (5 bases). CDR1 and CDR2 (germline): SGHDT, YYEEEE. The CDR3 is made up of 13 amino acids. V was cut by 4 bases and J by 5 bases, with 10 bases left in between. This CDR3 reads CASSRGLNNEQFF. The CDR3 DNA sequence: TGTGCCAGCAGCCGCGGGCTTAACAATGAGCAGTTCTTC. Full variable domain (rest looked up from reference TRBV5-6 and TRBJ2-1): DAGVTQSPTHLIKTRGQQVTLRCSPKSGHDTVSWYQQALGQGPQFIFQYYEEEERQRGNFPDRFSGHQFPNYSSELNVNALLLGDSALYLCASSRGLNNEQFFGPGTRLTVL.